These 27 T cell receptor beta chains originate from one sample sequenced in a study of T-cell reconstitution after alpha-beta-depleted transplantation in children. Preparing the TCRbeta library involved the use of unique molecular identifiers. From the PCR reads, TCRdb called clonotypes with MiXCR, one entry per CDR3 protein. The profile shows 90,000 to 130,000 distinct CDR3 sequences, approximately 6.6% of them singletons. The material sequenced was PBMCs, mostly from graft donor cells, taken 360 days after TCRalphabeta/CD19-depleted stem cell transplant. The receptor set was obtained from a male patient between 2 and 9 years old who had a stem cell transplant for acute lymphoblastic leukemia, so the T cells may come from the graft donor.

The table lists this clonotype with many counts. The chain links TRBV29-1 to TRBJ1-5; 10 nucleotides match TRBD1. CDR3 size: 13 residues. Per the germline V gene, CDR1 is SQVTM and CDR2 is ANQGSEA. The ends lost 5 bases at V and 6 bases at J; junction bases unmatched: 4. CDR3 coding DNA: TGCAGCGTTCGGACAGGGGGAGGTCAGCCCCAGCATTTT. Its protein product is CSVRTGGGQPQHF.

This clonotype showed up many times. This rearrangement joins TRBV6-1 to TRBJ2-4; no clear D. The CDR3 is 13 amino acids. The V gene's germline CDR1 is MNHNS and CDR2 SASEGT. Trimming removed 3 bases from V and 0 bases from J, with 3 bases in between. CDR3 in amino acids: CASSELAKNIQYF. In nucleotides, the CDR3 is TGTGCCAGCAGTGAGCTAGCCAAAAACATTCAGTACTTC.

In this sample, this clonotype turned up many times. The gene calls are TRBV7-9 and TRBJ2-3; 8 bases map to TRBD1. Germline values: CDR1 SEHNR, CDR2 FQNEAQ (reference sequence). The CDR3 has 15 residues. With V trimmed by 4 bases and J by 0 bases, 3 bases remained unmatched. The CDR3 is CASSSDRGSTDTQYF. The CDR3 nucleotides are TGTGCCAGCAGCTCCGACAGGGGTAGCACAGATACGCAGTATTTT.

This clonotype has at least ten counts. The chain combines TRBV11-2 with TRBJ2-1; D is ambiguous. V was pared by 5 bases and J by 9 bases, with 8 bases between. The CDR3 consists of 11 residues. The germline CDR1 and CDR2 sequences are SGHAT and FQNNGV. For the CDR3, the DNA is TGTGCCAGCAGCCCCGGCCGTGAGCAGTTCTTC. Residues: CASSPGREQFF.

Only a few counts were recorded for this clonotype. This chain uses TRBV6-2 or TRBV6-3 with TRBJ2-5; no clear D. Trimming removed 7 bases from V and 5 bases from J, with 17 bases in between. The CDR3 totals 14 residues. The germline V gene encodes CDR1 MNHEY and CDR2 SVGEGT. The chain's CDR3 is CASISDGPWETQYF. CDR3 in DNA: TGTGCCAGCATCTCGGACGGACCTTGGGAGACCCAGTACTTC.

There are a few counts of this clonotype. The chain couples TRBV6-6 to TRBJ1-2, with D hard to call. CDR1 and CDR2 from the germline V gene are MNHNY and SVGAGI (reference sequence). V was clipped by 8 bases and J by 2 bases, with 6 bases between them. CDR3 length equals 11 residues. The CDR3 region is CASDHNYGYTF. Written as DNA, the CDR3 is TGTGCCAGCGATCACAACTATGGCTACACCTTC.

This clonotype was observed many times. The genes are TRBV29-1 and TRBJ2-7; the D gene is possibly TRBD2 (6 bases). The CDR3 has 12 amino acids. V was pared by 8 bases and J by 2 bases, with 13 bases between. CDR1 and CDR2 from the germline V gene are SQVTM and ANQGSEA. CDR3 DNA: TGCAGCTGCGGGACTGCCGCCTACGAGCAGTACTTC. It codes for CSCGTAAYEQYF.

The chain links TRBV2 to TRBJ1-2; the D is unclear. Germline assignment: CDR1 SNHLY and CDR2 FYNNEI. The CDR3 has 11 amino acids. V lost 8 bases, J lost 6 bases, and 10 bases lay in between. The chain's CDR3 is CASPPRNGYTF. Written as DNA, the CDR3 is TGTGCCAGCCCCCCGAGGAATGGCTACACCTTC.

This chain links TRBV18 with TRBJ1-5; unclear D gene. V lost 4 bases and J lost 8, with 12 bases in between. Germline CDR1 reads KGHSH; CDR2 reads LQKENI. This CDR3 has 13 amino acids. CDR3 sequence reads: CASSQRRQEPQHF. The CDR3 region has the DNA TGTGCCAGCTCACAACGGCGGCAGGAGCCCCAGCATTTT. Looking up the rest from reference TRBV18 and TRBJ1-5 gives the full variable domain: NAGVMQNPRHLVRRRGQEARLRCSPMKGHSHVYWYRQLPEEGLKFMVYLQKENIIDESGMPKERFSAEFPKEGPSILRIQQVVRGDSAAYFCASSQRRQEPQHFGDGTRLSIL.

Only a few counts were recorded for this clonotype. The CDR3 region is CASSFRGRNSPLHF. The CDR3 region has the DNA TGTGCCAGCAGTTTCAGGGGGAGAAATTCACCCCTCCACTTT. The gene calls are TRBV28 and TRBJ1-6; 7 positions agree with TRBD1. CDR1 is MDHEN and CDR2 is SYDVKM in the germline V gene. J was trimmed by 7 bases and V by 3 bases; bases with no gene match: 3. The CDR3 runs 14 residues.

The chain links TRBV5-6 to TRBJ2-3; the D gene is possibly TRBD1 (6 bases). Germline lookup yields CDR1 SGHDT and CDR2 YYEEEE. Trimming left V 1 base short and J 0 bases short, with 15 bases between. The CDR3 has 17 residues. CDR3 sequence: CASSLKTGKPSTDTQYF. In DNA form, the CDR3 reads TGTGCCAGCAGCTTGAAAACAGGGAAGCCTAGCACAGATACGCAGTATTTT.

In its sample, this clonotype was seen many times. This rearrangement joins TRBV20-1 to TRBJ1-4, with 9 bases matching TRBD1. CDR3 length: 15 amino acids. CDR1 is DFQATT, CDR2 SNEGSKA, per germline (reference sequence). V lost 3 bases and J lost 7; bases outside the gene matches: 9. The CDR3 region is CSARRPPGQGEKLFF. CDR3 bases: TGCAGTGCTAGGCGCCCACCGGGACAGGGTGAAAAACTGTTTTTT.

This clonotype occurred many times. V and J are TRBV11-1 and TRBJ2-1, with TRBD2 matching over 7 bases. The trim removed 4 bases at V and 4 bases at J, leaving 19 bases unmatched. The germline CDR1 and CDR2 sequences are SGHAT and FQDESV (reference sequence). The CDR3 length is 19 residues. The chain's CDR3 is CASSSTLPLERGPYNEQFF. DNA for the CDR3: TGTGCCAGCAGCTCCACTCTCCCTCTAGAGCGGGGTCCTTACAATGAGCAGTTCTTC.

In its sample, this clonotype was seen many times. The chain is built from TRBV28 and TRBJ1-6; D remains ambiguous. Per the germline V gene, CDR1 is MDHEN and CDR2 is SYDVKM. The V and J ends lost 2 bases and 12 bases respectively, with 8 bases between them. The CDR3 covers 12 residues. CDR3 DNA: TGTGCCAGCAGTTTACCTCGGGGACCCCTCCACTTT. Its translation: CASSLPRGPLHF. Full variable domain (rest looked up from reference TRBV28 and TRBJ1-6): DVKVTQSSRYLVKRTGEKVFLECVQDMDHENMFWYRQDPGLGLRLIYFSYDVKMKEKGDIPEGYSVSREKKERFSLILESASTNQTSMYLCASSLPRGPLHFGNGTRLTVT.

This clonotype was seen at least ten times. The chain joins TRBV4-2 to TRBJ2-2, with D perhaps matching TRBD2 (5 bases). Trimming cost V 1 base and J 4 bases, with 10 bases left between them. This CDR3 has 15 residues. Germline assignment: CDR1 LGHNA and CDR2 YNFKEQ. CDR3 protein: CASSQGERPTGELFF. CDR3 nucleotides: TGTGCCAGCAGCCAAGGGGAGAGACCCACCGGGGAGCTGTTTTTT.

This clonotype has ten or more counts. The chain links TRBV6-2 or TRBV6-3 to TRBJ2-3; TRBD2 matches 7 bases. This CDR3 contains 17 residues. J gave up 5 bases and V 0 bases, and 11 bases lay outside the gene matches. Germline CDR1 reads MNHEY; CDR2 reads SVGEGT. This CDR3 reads CASSYSASGAGRDTQYF. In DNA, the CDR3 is TGTGCCAGCAGTTACTCAGCTAGCGGAGCGGGTAGAGATACGCAGTATTTT.

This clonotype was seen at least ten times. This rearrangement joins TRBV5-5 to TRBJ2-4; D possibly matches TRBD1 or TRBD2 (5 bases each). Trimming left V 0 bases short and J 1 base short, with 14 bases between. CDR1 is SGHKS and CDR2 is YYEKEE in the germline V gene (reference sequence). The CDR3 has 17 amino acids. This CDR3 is CASSLVGGGPAKNIQYF. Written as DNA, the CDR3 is TGTGCCAGCAGCTTGGTCGGTGGGGGACCGGCCAAAAACATTCAGTACTTC.

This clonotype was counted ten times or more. The CDR3 DNA sequence: TGCAGCGTTGAAGATAGAGGGGCTGAGAACACCGGGGAGCTGTTTTTT. Translated: CSVEDRGAENTGELFF. The J gene is TRBJ2-2, the V gene TRBV29-1, with D tentatively TRBD1 or TRBD2 (5 bases each). V dropped 0 bases and J dropped 1 base, with 12 bases sitting between them. The CDR3 totals 16 residues. Germline CDR1 reads SQVTM; CDR2 reads ANQGSEA.

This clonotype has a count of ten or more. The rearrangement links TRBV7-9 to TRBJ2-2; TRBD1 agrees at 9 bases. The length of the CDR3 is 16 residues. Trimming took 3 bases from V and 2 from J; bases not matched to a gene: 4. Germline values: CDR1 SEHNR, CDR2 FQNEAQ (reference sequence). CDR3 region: CASSFQDRGNTGELFF. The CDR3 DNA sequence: TGTGCCAGCAGCTTTCAGGACAGGGGCAACACCGGGGAGCTGTTTTTT.

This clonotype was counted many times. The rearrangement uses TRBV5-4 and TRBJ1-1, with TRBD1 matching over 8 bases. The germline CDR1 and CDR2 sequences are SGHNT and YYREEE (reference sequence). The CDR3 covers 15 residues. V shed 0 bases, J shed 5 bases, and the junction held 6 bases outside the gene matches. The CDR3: CASSLAQGAWTEAFF. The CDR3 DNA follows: TGTGCCAGCAGCTTGGCCCAGGGGGCGTGGACTGAAGCTTTCTTT.

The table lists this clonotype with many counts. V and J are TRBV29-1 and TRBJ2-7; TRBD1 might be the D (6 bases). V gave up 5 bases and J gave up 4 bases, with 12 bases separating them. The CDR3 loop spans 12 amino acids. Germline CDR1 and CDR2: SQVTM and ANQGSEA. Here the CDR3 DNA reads TGCAGCGTTCTGAAACAGGGTTACGAGCAGTACTTC. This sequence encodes CSVLKQGYEQYF.

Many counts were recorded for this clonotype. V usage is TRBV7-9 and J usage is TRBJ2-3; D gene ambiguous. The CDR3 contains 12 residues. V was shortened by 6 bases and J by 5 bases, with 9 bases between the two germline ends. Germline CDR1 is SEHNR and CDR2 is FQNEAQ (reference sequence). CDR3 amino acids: CASRRPRDTQYF. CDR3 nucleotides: TGTGCCAGCAGGAGACCCCGAGATACGCAGTATTTT.

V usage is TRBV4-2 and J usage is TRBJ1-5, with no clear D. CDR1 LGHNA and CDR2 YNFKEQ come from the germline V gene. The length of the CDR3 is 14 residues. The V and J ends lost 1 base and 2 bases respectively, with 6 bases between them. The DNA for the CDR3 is TGTGCCAGCAGCCAAGTCCAGGGCAATCAGCCCCAGCATTTT. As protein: CASSQVQGNQPQHF.

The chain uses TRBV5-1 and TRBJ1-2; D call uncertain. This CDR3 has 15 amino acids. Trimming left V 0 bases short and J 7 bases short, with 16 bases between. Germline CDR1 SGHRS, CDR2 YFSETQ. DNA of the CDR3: TGCGCCAGCAGCTTGGAAAAAGCCATGTATGGTGGCTACACCTTC. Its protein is CASSLEKAMYGGYTF.

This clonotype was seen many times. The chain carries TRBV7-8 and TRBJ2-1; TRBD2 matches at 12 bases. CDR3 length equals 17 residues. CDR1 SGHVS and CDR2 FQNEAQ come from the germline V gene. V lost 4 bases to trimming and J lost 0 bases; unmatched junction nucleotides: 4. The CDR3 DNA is TGTGCCAGCAGCTACGGACTAGCGGGGTTCTCCTACAATGAGCAGTTCTTC. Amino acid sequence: CASSYGLAGFSYNEQFF.

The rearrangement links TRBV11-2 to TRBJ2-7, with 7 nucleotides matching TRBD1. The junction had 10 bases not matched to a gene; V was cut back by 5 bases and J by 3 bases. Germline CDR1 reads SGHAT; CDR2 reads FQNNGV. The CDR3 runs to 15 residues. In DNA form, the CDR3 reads TGTGCCAGCAGCGGAAGACAGGGAAACGGCTACGAGCAGTACTTC. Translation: CASSGRQGNGYEQYF.

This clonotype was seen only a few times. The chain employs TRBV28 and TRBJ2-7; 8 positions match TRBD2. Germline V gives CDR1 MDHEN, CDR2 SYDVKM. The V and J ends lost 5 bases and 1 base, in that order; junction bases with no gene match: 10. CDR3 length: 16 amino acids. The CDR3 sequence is CASSASPGGPSYEQYF. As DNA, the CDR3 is TGTGCCAGCAGTGCGTCCCCGGGGGGGCCGTCCTACGAGCAGTACTTC. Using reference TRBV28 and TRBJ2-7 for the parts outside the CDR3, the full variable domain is DVKVTQSSRYLVKRTGEKVFLECVQDMDHENMFWYRQDPGLGLRLIYFSYDVKMKEKGDIPEGYSVSREKKERFSLILESASTNQTSMYLCASSASPGGPSYEQYFGPGTRLTVT.